This T cell receptor beta chain was observed in a study of neurological immune-mediated disorders (dated by TCRdb to about 2019). Some background on the complete study: Among the roughly 34 multiple sclerosis patients, relapsing-remitting MS was present in around 31 and secondary progressive MS was present in 3. Peripheral blood TCR-beta repertoires from patients with HTLV-I-associated myelopathy (HAM/TSP), patients with multiple sclerosis, and healthy controls were compared in the study using UMI-based sequencing. Longitudinal samples, technical triplicates and paired sorted CD4+ and CD8+ T-cell subsets, alongside PBMC samples, were included among the approximately 110 TCR-beta libraries. The cohort included roughly 71 subjects: some 14 with HAM/TSP, some 34 with multiple sclerosis, and approximately 20 healthy controls. General conclusions and limits of the study: The MS cluster was not associated with any clinical or MRI features, and the authors stated that larger cohorts are needed. TCR clonal expansion was greatest in HAM/TSP patients and smallest in MS patients, who ranked below even healthy controls. Expanded clones from different subjects shared no identical CDR3 amino acid sequences, which suggests that TCR-beta repertoires were private in all groups. In phylogenetic analysis, the repertoires of 18 of 34 MS patients grouped into a cluster of related CDR3 sequences, which suggests a possible signature at the repertoire level.

Measured from the cysteine to the phenylalanine, the CDR3 is 11 residues long. The CDR3 DNA has 33 bases and is translated from base 1. CDR1 and CDR2 are drawn from the germline V gene: SQVTM, ANQGSEA. The junction carries 9 bases between V and J, which are trimmed by 5 bases and 6 bases respectively. To note about this clonotype: No cognate antigen has been identified for it. The sample holds no much larger clone one base away, and base qualities are not on file.

For unsorted PBMC libraries, 2 million PBMCs were used after storage in RNAlater at -80 degrees C until RNA extraction. The multiple sclerosis patients were enrolled in a US clinical protocol that used magnetic resonance imaging to evaluate disease progression. Peripheral blood underwent Ficoll-Hypaque density gradient centrifugation to isolate PBMCs, which were then cryopreserved in liquid nitrogen. cDNA was synthesized by template-switch 5'RACE using a primer carrying a 10-nucleotide random unique molecular identifier by which each TCR transcript was tagged. Every sequencing run yielded over 190 million TCR-beta sequences covering 15-18 subjects. The RNeasy kit was used for extraction of total RNA. TCR-beta VDJ regions were amplified with primers for the TCR constant region and the 5'RACE anchor, using the KAPA Real-time Library Amplification kit. Sample indexes and Illumina adaptors were added in a first PCR, after which library yield was increased in a second PCR. The roughly 650 bp TCR product was size-selected on a 2% E-gel SizeSelection system after Ampure bead purification. Before pooling, library quality was checked on a Bioanalyzer, concentration was measured with Qubit, and libraries were quantified with the Kapa Library Quantification kit. An Illumina HiSeq 2500 was used to sequence the libraries paired-end at 2 x 150 bp. To increase sequence diversity, about 23-32% phiX was spiked into each library pool. In the original analysis: The quality-filtered reads were processed with the UMI-based MiGEC pipeline, whose error correction step removed more than 90% of the raw TCR sequences. VDJ genes were aligned to IMGT germline references, and clonotypes were defined by unique CDR3 amino acid sequence plus V-J genes. Clonal expansion, Shannon diversity, and CDR3 relatedness (CalcPairwiseDistances, ClusterSamples) were evaluated with VDJtools, and phylogenetic trees were built with CLCbio workbench. Clones with at least 8 unique UMIs were defined as expanded, with this threshold being based on coefficient-of-variation modelling across technical triplicates. The raw public reads went through TCRdb reprocessing: fastp at Q25, MiXCR clone calling, in-frame beta chains kept. Here each entry gathers all rows of one CDR3 protein and keeps the most common genes and DNA. The V and J calls follow TCRdb's processing rather than the paper's. This sample gives over 35,000 distinct CDR3 sequences in total; 2.5% of them show up just once. The top ten clonotypes cover about 2.4% of the sample.

Source material: PBMCs. The sequence joins TRBV29-1 to TRBJ2-3; too little of a D gene remains to name it. The sequence derives from a man in his forties or fifties with multiple sclerosis. The sequenced DNA is TGCAGCGTTAGACTTATGGATACGCAGTATTTT. This codes for CSVRLMDTQYF.